These 8 T cell receptor beta chains share one sample of origin, sequenced in a study of cytomegalovirus exposure and HLA in healthy donors. Primers included in the PCR were 60 Vbeta and 13 Jbeta primers. Sequencing was performed with immunoSEQ multiplex PCR; in TCRdb, only in-frame clones are kept and a portion is missing. The sample has 110,000 to 150,000 clones, approximately 80% seen once; the top ten hold 2% to 3%. The specimen was PBMCs. These receptors were collected from a woman aged 18-35 years in good health and CMV-seropositive.

This chain links TRBV13 with TRBJ2-2, with 12 bases aligning to TRBD2. V lost 4 bases, J lost 1 base, and 4 bases stayed unmatched. From germline, CDR1 is PRHDT and CDR2 FYEKMQ (reference sequence). This CDR3 has 17 residues. CDR3 nucleotide sequence: TGTGCCAGCAGCTCCCGGACTAGCGGGGAGAACACCGGGGAGCTGTTTTTT. Its translation: CASSSRTSGENTGELFF.

This rearrangement joins TRBV5-1 to TRBJ1-1; 10 nucleotides align to TRBD1. The CDR3 runs to 16 residues. Germline loops: CDR1 SGHRS, CDR2 YFSETQ. V lost 0 bases, J lost 7 bases, and 9 bases stayed unmatched. CDR3 DNA sequence: TGCGCCAGCAGCTTGGAGTCCCCGGGACAGGGGTTTGAAGCTTTCTTT. Translating gives CASSLESPGQGFEAFF.

The rearrangement links TRBV19 to TRBJ1-1; D not resolved. The V and J ends lost 4 bases and 1 base respectively, with 10 bases between them. The germline V gene encodes CDR1 LNHDA and CDR2 SQIVND (reference sequence). The CDR3 extends over 14 amino acids. The CDR3, as DNA: TGTGCCAGTAGTAGGTCGGGGAAGAACACTGAAGCTTTCTTT. Translating gives CASSRSGKNTEAFF.

This clone was observed once. The junction departs from germline at one end; a sequencing error may be responsible. The gene calls are TRBV19 and TRBJ2-1; 11 bases are shared with TRBD2. The CDR3 length is 16 residues. Germline V gives CDR1 LNHDA, CDR2 SQIVND (reference sequence). This CDR3 is CASSRNLAGGYNKQFF. Written as DNA, the CDR3 is TGTGCCAGTAGTCGGAACCTAGCGGGGGGTTACAATAAGCAGTTCTTC.

This clone was seen once. The V and J genes are TRBV10-1 and TRBJ1-1, with D uncertain. This CDR3 has 13 amino acids. The germline V gene encodes CDR1 WNHNN and CDR2 SYGVQD (reference sequence). V gave up 4 bases and J gave up 7 bases, with 13 bases separating them. The CDR3 loop reads CASSVGAEREAFF. The CDR3 DNA follows: TGCGCCAGCAGTGTAGGAGCTGAACGTGAAGCTTTCTTT.

V is TRBV5-4 and J is TRBJ1-1, with D hard to call. Trimming removed 3 bases at V and 4 bases at J, with 16 bases between. Germline-derived CDR1 and CDR2 are SGHNT and YYREEE (reference sequence). The CDR3 length is 15 residues. The CDR3 is CASSSPSRASTEAFF. The CDR3 DNA sequence: TGTGCCAGCAGCTCACCCTCGAGGGCAAGCACTGAAGCTTTCTTT.

The V call is TRBV6-5, the J call TRBJ2-3; 7 positions agree with TRBD1. The CDR3 totals 14 residues. V lost 5 bases and J lost 4; bases outside the gene matches: 6. The germline gives CDR1 MNHEY, CDR2 SVGAGI. This CDR3 reads CASSQTGPPDTQYF. CDR3 nucleotides: TGTGCCAGCAGTCAGACAGGGCCCCCAGATACGCAGTATTTT.

This chain links TRBV14 with TRBJ2-7; 9 positions match TRBD2. The CDR3 totals 16 residues. Looked up from germline, CDR1 is SGHDN and CDR2 is FVKESK. V shed 4 bases and J 4 bases; nucleotides not matched to a gene: 11. The CDR3 DNA reads as TGTGCCAGCAGCCCACCCCGCGGGGGGGTCTTATACGAGCAGTACTTC. This codes for CASSPPRGGVLYEQYF.